This T cell receptor (beta chain) was sequenced for a study of blood T cells in healthy people across ages. Whole-study findings and limits: Shifts in expanded clonotypes may have been confounded by donor CMV status, which was unknown.

Using a J-beta primer mix together with a sample-barcoded 5' primer, a second PCR was run for roughly 6 to 11 cycles. TCRdb called the 5' RACE reads again in MiXCR, with one record for every CDR3 protein. The table lists more than 900,000 distinct CDR3 sequences, about 23% of them singletons, with less than 0.75% in the top ten. The CDR3 runs to 16 residues. Trimming removed 1 base at V and 6 bases at J, with 18 bases between. For this clonotype: Its target is not known.

These data also formed part of another study, on T cells of mothers and their children. Per that paper: Overlap measured in related mother-child pairs was slightly, non-significantly higher than in unrelated pairs.

The clonotype comes from a girl aged 2-10 years in good health. The chain carries TRBV12-3 or TRBV12-4 and TRBJ1-2; D possibly corresponds to TRBD1 (5 bases). The sequenced material came from blood. This CDR3 reads CASSLVGTPMENGYTF. The CDR3 DNA reads as TGTGCCAGCAGTTTAGTTGGGACCCCAATGGAGAATGGCTACACCTTC.